These T cell receptor beta chains were read from a single sample in a study of human T cells and chemical hapten exposure. Using its own MiXCR run on the RACE reads, TCRdb lists one record per CDR3 protein. The sample gives about 89,000 distinct CDR3 sequences, roughly 13% of which show up once; approximately 5.2% is in the top ten. Material: whole blood, obtained in connection with sensitization to the hapten diphenylcyclopropenone (DPC). The receptor source for this set is a woman in her forties or fifties with alopecia areata. Some clones in this sample may be carry-over from other donors' samples. Each CDR3 is given with its conserved first and last residue. A D gene is named only where the DNA matches it firmly. Some rows mark clone size as missing; the rest say once, few, many or name a class of expanded clone.

J: TRBJ2-2
size: -
D: -
V: TRBV11-1
CDR3: CASSSPDGGRSTGELFF
DNA: TGTGCCAGCAGCTCCCCCGACGGGGGCAGGAGCACCGGGGAGCTGTTTTTT

J: TRBJ2-5
size: few
D: TRBD2
V: TRBV6-5
CDR3: CASKKWGQRDQETQYF
DNA: TGTGCCAGCAAGAAATGGGGTCAGCGGGATCAAGAGACCCAGTACTTC

J: TRBJ2-3
size: few
D: TRBD2
V: TRBV5-6
CDR3: CASSRPSGRVRTDTQYF
DNA: TGTGCCAGCAGCCGCCCTAGCGGGAGGGTACGCACAGATACGCAGTATTTT

J: TRBJ1-4
size: -
D: -
V: TRBV6-1
CDR3: CASLGRANEKLFF
DNA: TGTGCCAGCCTAGGAAGGGCTAATGAAAAACTGTTTTTT

J: TRBJ2-5
size: few
D: -
V: TRBV29-1
CDR3: CSVVEGGGHQETQYF
DNA: TGCAGCGTTGTTGAGGGAGGAGGCCACCAAGAGACCCAGTACTTC

J: TRBJ2-6
size: few
D: -
V: TRBV7-2
CDR3: CASSLGAPSSGANVLTF
DNA: TGTGCCAGCAGCTTAGGAGCGCCCAGCTCTGGGGCCAACGTCCTGACTTTC

J: TRBJ2-3
size: few
D: -
V: TRBV2
CDR3: CASKVSQTQYF
DNA: TGTGCCAGCAAGGTCAGCCAGACGCAGTATTTT

J: TRBJ2-1
size: many
D: -
V: TRBV6-1
CDR3: CASSEAHNEQFF
DNA: TGTGCCAGCAGTGAAGCCCACAATGAGCAGTTCTTC

J: TRBJ1-1
size: -
D: TRBD1
V: TRBV29-1
CDR3: CSVEPPQGAVTEAFF
DNA: TGCAGCGTTGAACCTCCACAGGGGGCGGTCACTGAAGCTTTCTTT

J: TRBJ1-1
size: few
D: TRBD1
V: TRBV18
CDR3: CASSPGDRGGNTEAFF
DNA: TGTGCCAGCTCACCAGGGGACAGGGGAGGTAACACTGAAGCTTTCTTT

J: TRBJ2-1
size: -
D: TRBD2
V: TRBV6-6
CDR3: CASSYPPGSGTGDEQFF
DNA: TGTGCCAGCAGTTACCCCCCGGGTAGCGGGACGGGGGATGAGCAGTTCTTC

J: TRBJ1-6
size: -
D: -
V: TRBV3-1
CDR3: CASSQGGNNSPLHF
DNA: TGTGCCAGCAGCCAAGGGGGTAATAATTCACCCCTCCACTTT

J: TRBJ1-6
size: -
D: -
V: TRBV20-1
CDR3: CSALPGFGSPLHF
DNA: TGCAGTGCCCTACCAGGGTTCGGTTCACCCCTCCACTTT

J: TRBJ2-7
size: -
D: TRBD2
V: TRBV20-1
CDR3: CSARGLASYEQYF
DNA: TGCAGTGCTAGGGGACTAGCGTCCTACGAGCAGTACTTC

J: TRBJ1-1
size: few
D: -
V: TRBV27
CDR3: CASSSELPNTEAFF
DNA: TGTGCCAGCAGTTCTGAGCTCCCGAACACTGAAGCTTTCTTT

J: TRBJ2-3
size: -
D: TRBD2
V: TRBV7-9
CDR3: CASSLAGGSVTQYF
DNA: TGTGCCAGCAGCTTAGCGGGAGGGTCCGTTACGCAGTATTTT

J: TRBJ2-7
size: few
D: -
V: TRBV3-1
CDR3: CASSQAGEQYF
DNA: TGTGCCAGCAGCCAAGCTGGTGAGCAGTACTTC

J: TRBJ2-7
size: -
D: TRBD2
V: TRBV20-1
CDR3: CSARTTSGRFSDEQYF
DNA: TGCAGTGCTAGAACGACTAGCGGGAGATTTAGCGACGAGCAGTACTTC

J: TRBJ2-2
size: many
D: TRBD1
V: TRBV6-1
CDR3: CASRGTGWRTGELFF
DNA: TGTGCCAGCAGGGGGACAGGGTGGCGCACCGGGGAGCTGTTTTTT

J: TRBJ2-6
size: few
D: -
V: TRBV29-1
CDR3: CSVALGDGANVLTF
DNA: TGCAGCGTTGCCCTCGGTGACGGGGCCAACGTCCTGACTTTC

J: TRBJ1-1
size: few
D: -
V: TRBV29-1
CDR3: CSVQGGVGTEAFF
DNA: TGCAGCGTCCAGGGAGGGGTAGGAACTGAAGCTTTCTTT

J: TRBJ1-2
size: many
D: -
V: TRBV19
CDR3: CASREKGLLLSYGYTF
DNA: TGTGCCAGTAGGGAGAAGGGCCTGCTTCTATCCTATGGCTACACCTTC

J: TRBJ2-3
size: -
D: -
V: TRBV29-1
CDR3: CSVGSQGRADTQYF
DNA: TGCAGCGTTGGATCACAGGGGAGGGCAGATACGCAGTATTTT

J: TRBJ2-1
size: many
D: -
V: TRBV5-1
CDR3: CASSLAGGEQFF
DNA: TGCGCCAGCAGCTTGGCTGGGGGTGAGCAGTTCTTC

J: TRBJ2-7
size: -
D: -
V: TRBV7-9
CDR3: CASSPQTGGYSYEQYF
DNA: TGTGCCAGCAGCCCTCAGACCGGCGGGTACTCCTACGAGCAGTACTTC

J: TRBJ2-5
size: many
D: TRBD1
V: TRBV12-3/TRBV12-4
CDR3: CASRGQGQETQYF
DNA: TGTGCCAGCAGAGGACAGGGCCAAGAGACCCAGTACTTC

J: TRBJ1-2
size: few
D: -
V: TRBV29-1
CDR3: CSVAQTNYGYTF
DNA: TGCAGCGTTGCACAGACTAACTATGGCTACACCTTC

J: TRBJ2-7
size: few
D: TRBD2
V: TRBV27
CDR3: CASSPKASGLSSYEQYF
DNA: TGTGCCAGCAGTCCGAAGGCTAGCGGGCTCTCCTCCTACGAGCAGTACTTC

J: TRBJ1-1
size: -
D: -
V: TRBV20-1
CDR3: CSARALRGNTEAFF
DNA: TGCAGTGCTAGAGCCCTAAGGGGGAACACTGAAGCTTTCTTT

J: TRBJ1-5
size: -
D: -
V: TRBV29-1
CDR3: CSVVANGTNNQPQHF
DNA: TGCAGCGTCGTAGCTAATGGGACAAATAATCAGCCCCAGCATTTT

J: TRBJ2-1
size: few
D: TRBD2
V: TRBV10-3
CDR3: CAISESFTSGRDPNEQFF
DNA: TGTGCCATCAGTGAGTCGTTCACTAGCGGGAGAGACCCTAATGAGCAGTTCTTC

J: TRBJ2-7
size: -
D: TRBD2
V: TRBV20-1
CDR3: CSASAPAGDEQYF
DNA: TGCAGTGCTAGCGCTCCAGCGGGAGACGAGCAGTACTTC

J: TRBJ2-7
size: few
D: TRBD1
V: TRBV29-1
CDR3: CSVGTDYEQYF
DNA: TGCAGCGTCGGGACAGACTACGAGCAGTACTTC

J: TRBJ2-2
size: few
D: -
V: TRBV6-2/TRBV6-3
CDR3: CASRRQGGTGELFF
DNA: TGTGCCAGCAGAAGACAGGGAGGCACCGGGGAGCTGTTTTTT

J: TRBJ1-5
size: few
D: -
V: TRBV2
CDR3: CASSEGKSGQPQHF
DNA: TGTGCCAGCAGTGAAGGAAAGTCCGGTCAGCCCCAGCATTTT

J: TRBJ1-6
size: many
D: -
V: TRBV20-1
CDR3: CSARDLRTEGISPLHF
DNA: TGCAGTGCTAGAGATCTCAGGACAGAGGGGATTTCACCCCTCCACTTT

J: TRBJ1-1
size: -
D: -
V: TRBV5-1
CDR3: CASSSAILNTKNTEAFF
DNA: TGCGCCAGCAGCTCGGCCATCCTGAACACCAAGAACACTGAAGCTTTCTTT

J: TRBJ2-5
size: many
D: TRBD1
V: TRBV18
CDR3: CASSFGQGLTETQYF
DNA: TGTGCCAGCTCCTTCGGACAGGGGCTAACAGAGACCCAGTACTTC

J: TRBJ2-3
size: -
D: TRBD2
V: TRBV7-9
CDR3: CASSYTNAGLATDTQYF
DNA: TGTGCCAGCAGTTATACAAACGCGGGACTAGCAACAGATACGCAGTATTTT

J: TRBJ2-5
size: many
D: TRBD2
V: TRBV2
CDR3: CASSEDLAGETQYF
DNA: TGTGCCAGCAGTGAAGACCTAGCGGGAGAGACCCAGTACTTC

J: TRBJ1-2
size: -
D: -
V: TRBV27
CDR3: CASSLSRGYGYTF
DNA: TGTGCCAGCAGCTTAAGTCGGGGCTATGGCTACACCTTC

J: TRBJ2-5
size: -
D: TRBD1
V: TRBV29-1
CDR3: CSVTGGQETQYF
DNA: TGCAGCGTAACAGGGGGTCAAGAGACCCAGTACTTC

J: TRBJ2-2
size: -
D: -
V: TRBV12-3/TRBV12-4
CDR3: CASSLLVTGELFF
DNA: TGTGCCAGCAGTTTACTAGTCACCGGGGAGCTGTTTTTT

J: TRBJ2-2
size: -
D: -
V: TRBV29-1
CDR3: CSFSPGGTGELFF
DNA: TGCAGCTTTTCCCCTGGCGGGACCGGGGAGCTGTTTTTT

J: TRBJ1-3
size: few
D: -
V: TRBV7-9
CDR3: CASSLDPGNTIYF
DNA: TGTGCCAGCAGCTTAGACCCTGGAAACACCATATATTTT

J: TRBJ1-2
size: many
D: TRBD1
V: TRBV29-1
CDR3: CSVEGPGQVYGYTF
DNA: TGCAGCGTTGAAGGCCCAGGACAGGTCTATGGCTACACCTTC

J: TRBJ2-7
size: -
D: -
V: TRBV4-1
CDR3: CASSQDQGLGGSNYEQYF
DNA: TGCGCCAGCAGCCAAGACCAGGGGTTGGGGGGATCAAACTACGAGCAGTACTTC

J: TRBJ2-5
size: few
D: TRBD2
V: TRBV20-1
CDR3: CSARMSSGSQETQYF
DNA: TGCAGTGCTAGAATGTCTAGCGGGTCCCAAGAGACCCAGTACTTC

J: TRBJ2-1
size: many
D: TRBD2
V: TRBV6-4
CDR3: CASNRLAPSSYNEQFF
DNA: TGTGCCAGCAATAGACTAGCGCCAAGCTCCTACAATGAGCAGTTCTTC

J: TRBJ2-3
size: -
D: -
V: TRBV7-7
CDR3: CASSLEGGTDTQYF
DNA: TGTGCCAGCAGCTTAGAGGGAGGCACAGATACGCAGTATTTT

J: TRBJ2-1
size: -
D: -
V: TRBV5-1
CDR3: CASSLERDTYYNEQFF
DNA: TGCGCCAGCAGCCTTGAACGGGACACCTACTACAATGAGCAGTTCTTC

J: TRBJ1-5
size: few
D: -
V: TRBV18
CDR3: CASSPGQSPQHF
DNA: TGTGCCAGCTCACCCGGGCAATCCCCCCAGCATTTT

J: TRBJ1-1
size: many
D: -
V: TRBV5-4
CDR3: CASSSGGAAEAFF
DNA: TGTGCCAGCAGCTCAGGTGGGGCGGCTGAAGCTTTCTTT

J: TRBJ1-1
size: few
D: -
V: TRBV12-3/TRBV12-4
CDR3: CASSLARTGGAFF
DNA: TGTGCCAGCAGTTTAGCGCGCACAGGCGGGGCTTTCTTT

J: TRBJ2-3
size: few
D: TRBD2
V: TRBV7-9
CDR3: CASSRSGRAPTDTQYF
DNA: TGTGCCAGCAGCCGTAGCGGGAGGGCCCCCACAGATACGCAGTATTTT

J: TRBJ2-2
size: -
D: TRBD2
V: TRBV11-2
CDR3: CASSLSGTNTGELFF
DNA: TGTGCCAGCAGCTTAAGCGGGACGAACACCGGGGAGCTGTTTTTT

J: TRBJ1-6
size: many
D: -
V: TRBV7-2
CDR3: CASSSFGADNSPLHF
DNA: TGTGCCAGCAGCTCCTTCGGGGCGGATAATTCACCCCTCCACTTT

J: TRBJ2-3
size: few
D: -
V: TRBV5-4
CDR3: CASSLEFTDTQYF
DNA: TGTGCCAGCAGCTTGGAGTTCACAGATACGCAGTATTTT